A selection of T cell receptor beta chains follows, all from one sample in a study of follicular helper T cells after annual influenza vaccination. The repertoire was sequenced with immunoSEQ multiplex PCR; TCRdb's copy has only in-frame clones and lacks some. The sample has over 6,500 clones, roughly 83% seen once. The sample was CXCR5+ CD38- circulating T follicular helper cells from blood, taken 7 days after influenza vaccination. The origin of the receptors is an adult who received the influenza vaccine. The CDR3 runs from the conserved cysteine through the conserved F or W. A D gene is named only where the DNA matches it firmly. A clone size is listed for some rows: how often the clone was seen (once, few, many), or a class if it is expanded.

j_gene | abundance | v_gene | d_gene | CDR3nt | CDR3aa
TRBJ1-5 | NA | TRBV6-1 | NA | TGTGCCAGCAGTGAAGCATGGGGCTTCGGGAGCAATCAGCCCCAGCATTTT | CASSEAWGFGSNQPQHF
TRBJ2-6 | NA | TRBV19 | NA | TGTGCCAGTAGTAAGAAGGCAGGGGCAAGTGGGGCCAACGTCCTGACTTTC | CASSKKAGASGANVLTF
TRBJ2-3 | NA | TRBV28 | TRBD2 | TGTGCCAGCAGTTTATATAGCGGGGGCACAGATACGCAGTATTTT | CASSLYSGGTDTQYF
TRBJ2-3 | NA | TRBV5-1 | TRBD2 | TGCGCCAGCAGCTTTCAGACTAGCGGGGATAGCACAGATACGCAGTATTTT | CASSFQTSGDSTDTQYF
TRBJ2-3 | NA | TRBV5-1 | NA | TGCGCCAGCCGCTACGGAGATACGCAGTATTTT | CASRYGDTQYF
TRBJ1-1 | NA | TRBV6-1 | NA | TGTGCCAGTAACCAGGGGAAGGACACTGAAGCTTTCTTT | CASNQGKDTEAFF
TRBJ1-2 | NA | TRBV29-1 | NA | TGCAGCGTTGAAGATCGGGGGCGAAGCCTTACTAATGGCTACACCTTC | CSVEDRGRSLTNGYTF
TRBJ2-7 | NA | TRBV7-2 | NA | TGTGCCAGCAGCTCCGACCCGGGCACCGAGCAGTACTTC | CASSSDPGTEQYF
TRBJ1-2 | NA | TRBV7-8 | TRBD1 | TGTGCCAGCAGCTCCGGGACAGGGGTACGCTACACCTTC | CASSSGTGVRYTF
TRBJ2-5 | NA | TRBV5-1 | NA | TGCGCCAGCAGCTTGTCTAGCCAAGAGACCCAGTACTTC | CASSLSSQETQYF
TRBJ1-5 | NA | TRBV19 | NA | TGTGCCAGTAGTATAGGAGGGAACATACGATATAGCAATCAGCCCCAGCATTTT | CASSIGGNIRYSNQPQHF
TRBJ2-1 | NA | TRBV25-1 | NA | TGTGCCAGCTTATCTGACCTGAGCTCCTACAATGAGCAGTTCTTC | CASLSDLSSYNEQFF
TRBJ2-5 | NA | TRBV21-1 | NA | TGTGCCAGCAGCAAATCTGCGCTAGCGGGGGATCCCGGGACCCAGTACTTC | CASSKSALAGDPGTQYF
TRBJ1-6 | NA | TRBV30 | NA | TGTGCCTGGAGTGTACATCGAAAACACTCACCCCTCCACTTT | CAWSVHRKHSPLHF
TRBJ2-1 | NA | TRBV5-1 | NA | TGCGCCAGCAGCTTAGGGGCCGGAGACAGTCCTCCTGAGCAGTTCTTC | CASSLGAGDSPPEQFF
TRBJ1-2 | NA | TRBV6-1 | NA | TGTGCCAGCAGTGATTTGGGACGTACAGGCGGTGGGTATGGCTACACCTTC | CASSDLGRTGGGYGYTF
TRBJ1-6 | NA | TRBV2 | TRBD1 | TGTGCCAGCAGTGCCTTCGGACAGGGGAATTCACCCCTCCACTTT | CASSAFGQGNSPLHF
TRBJ1-5 | NA | TRBV4-3 | NA | TGCGCCAGCAGCCAAGCGTGGGGCAATCAGCCCCAGCATTTT | CASSQAWGNQPQHF
TRBJ1-6 | few | TRBV28 | NA | TGTGCCAGCACCCTAATTAGACAGAGATCACCCCTCCACTTT | CASTLIRQRSPLHF
TRBJ2-7 | NA | TRBV7-2 | NA | TGTGCCAGCAGCCCAGATCTCTACGAGCAGTACTTC | CASSPDLYEQYF
TRBJ2-6 | NA | TRBV5-6 | NA | TGTGCCAGCAGCCCGACAGGCGGGGCTGGGGCCAACGTCCTGACTTTC | CASSPTGGAGANVLTF
TRBJ2-1 | NA | TRBV9 | TRBD1 | TGTGCCAGCAGCGCCAGGACAGGACCGAAAAACAATGAGCAGTTCTTC | CASSARTGPKNNEQFF
TRBJ2-1 | NA | TRBV10-2 | TRBD2 | TGCGCCAGCAAGAGCGGGGGTCTTGGTGAGCAGTTCTTC | CASKSGGLGEQFF
TRBJ1-6 | NA | TRBV18 | TRBD1 | TGTGCCAGCTCACCCGACAGGGGGAATTCACCCCTCCACTTT | CASSPDRGNSPLHF
TRBJ2-3 | once | TRBV4-2 | TRBD2 | TGTGCCAGCAGCCCATGGACAGGGAAGGGAGTAGCGGGGGGCCCAGATACGCAGTATTTT | CASSPWTGKGVAGGPDTQYF
TRBJ1-2 | NA | TRBV7-2 | TRBD1 | TGTGCCAGCAGCCCGGGACAGGGGGCCTCCCAGGGTGGCTACACCTTC | CASSPGQGASQGGYTF
TRBJ1-5 | NA | TRBV4-3 | NA | TGCGCCAGCAGCCAAGCCTGGGGCAATCAGCCCCAGCATTTT | CASSQAWGNQPQHF
TRBJ1-5 | NA | TRBV6-6 | NA | TGTGCCAGCAGTTACTCGACGGGGGCGAGGGATCAGCCCCAGCATTTT | CASSYSTGARDQPQHF
TRBJ1-1 | NA | TRBV14 | NA | TGTGCCAGCAGCCTTGGGGTATACACTGAAGCTTTCTTT | CASSLGVYTEAFF
TRBJ1-1 | NA | TRBV5-1 | TRBD1 | TGCGCCAGCGCCCAGGGGGTGAACACTGAAGCTTTCTTT | CASAQGVNTEAFF
TRBJ2-3 | once | TRBV18 | NA | TGTGCCAGCCAATTAGCAGCATCAACAGATACGCAGTATTTT | CASQLAASTDTQYF
TRBJ2-7 | NA | TRBV20-1 | NA | TGCAGTGCTAGGCTGAGTGGCGAGCAGTACTTC | CSARLSGEQYF
TRBJ2-5 | once | TRBV30 | NA | TGTGCCTGGAGTGTATCATCTCTAGAGACCCAGTACTTC | CAWSVSSLETQYF
TRBJ1-1 | NA | TRBV7-9 | TRBD1 | TGTGCCAGCAGCTTACAACAGGGGGCTCCTGAAGCTTTCTTT | CASSLQQGAPEAFF
TRBJ1-2 | NA | TRBV21-1 | NA | TGTGCCAGACAAGCCGGAGCTAACTATGGCTACACCTTC | CARQAGANYGYTF
TRBJ1-6 | NA | TRBV7-3 | NA | TGTGCCAGCAGCTTACAGCAGGGCGATTCACCCCTCCACTTT | CASSLQQGDSPLHF
TRBJ2-7 | NA | TRBV20-1 | NA | TGCAGTGCTAGAGCCCACCACGAGCAGTACTTC | CSARAHHEQYF
TRBJ1-2 | NA | TRBV27 | NA | TGTGCCAGCAGGTCTTCGGGATCGGGGGGCTACACCTTC | CASRSSGSGGYTF
TRBJ2-1 | NA | TRBV2 | NA | TGTGCCAGCGGAACGGGACACGCGGCCAACGAGCAGTTCTTC | CASGTGHAANEQFF
TRBJ1-1 | NA | TRBV28 | NA | TGTGCCAGCAGTTTATGGGGAGGAACTGAAGCTTTCTTT | CASSLWGGTEAFF
TRBJ2-3 | NA | TRBV29-1 | NA | TGCAGCGGCCACGGGTGGGGGAGCACAGATACGCAGTATTTT | CSGHGWGSTDTQYF
TRBJ2-7 | NA | TRBV18 | TRBD1 | TGTGCCAGCTCCCCAAGGGGGCTCTACGAGCAGTACTTC | CASSPRGLYEQYF
TRBJ2-3 | once | TRBV28 | TRBD2 | TGTGCCAGCAGTATCCGACTAGCGGGGTCAGATACGCAGTATTTT | CASSIRLAGSDTQYF
TRBJ1-3 | NA | TRBV6-5 | NA | TGTGCCAGCCAATCAGATCTTTCTGGAAACACCATATATTTT | CASQSDLSGNTIYF